This record covers a single T cell receptor beta chain. As handled by the study authors: The assay estimated nucleated cells by amplifying reference gene primers. Using immunoSEQ multiplex PCR, the repertoire was profiled, and TCRdb retains in-frame clones only, with some absent. D and trimming come from the DNA, and the V and J calls and clone size come from that table. The sample includes roughly 210,000 clones, 88% of them seen just once. The entry originates in a study of blood T cell repertoires in COVID-19. Study overall: The origin of the acute and convalescent COVID-19 samples was the United States, Italy and Spain.

CDR1 is SGHDT, CDR2 YYEEEE, per germline. This CDR3 contains 16 residues. The J segment lost 4 bases and the V segment lost 3 bases, leaving 9 bases of the junction unmatched. This TCR came from a man aged 65 to 85 with acute or convalescent COVID-19. This chain uses TRBV5-6 with TRBJ1-4; 7 bases fit TRBD1. What was sequenced was peripheral blood. The CDR3 sequence is CASSSRDSRINEKLFF. The CDR3 bases are TGTGCCAGCAGCTCCCGGGACAGTAGAATTAATGAAAAACTGTTTTTT.